A single sample gave rise to the 14 T cell receptor beta chains below, sequenced in a study of blood T cell repertoires in COVID-19. TCRdb's table, derived via immunoSEQ multiplex PCR, lists solely in-frame clones and lacks some. The top ten clones hold under 3% of a sample with hundreds of thousands of clones, roughly 83% of them seen once. The material sequenced was peripheral blood. Receptors were obtained from a woman in her 70s with active or convalescent COVID-19.

This chain joins TRBV19 and TRBJ1-1, with D uncertain. Trimming took off 6 bases at V and 5 bases at J, with 22 bases between the two ends. Germline values: CDR1 LNHDA, CDR2 SQIVND (reference sequence). The CDR3 is 16 residues long. In DNA form, the CDR3 reads TGTGCCAGTAGCGACCTGGGCGCTGGGCTGGAAACTGAAGCTTTCTTT. Its translation: CASSDLGAGLETEAFF.

The chain couples TRBV19 to TRBJ2-5, with a tentative D call TRBD1 (5 bases). The germline V gene has CDR1 LNHDA and CDR2 SQIVND (reference sequence). Trimming removed 5 bases from V and 5 bases from J, with 18 bases in between. CDR3 length equals 15 residues. CDR3 amino acids: CASSARGVKGETQYF. CDR3 sequence (DNA): TGTGCCAGTAGTGCCCGAGGAGTAAAGGGGGAGACCCAGTACTTC.

J is TRBJ1-2 and V is TRBV6-4, with a tentative D call TRBD1 (6 bases). With 0 bases removed from V and 8 bases from J, the gap between germline ends came to 7 bases. This CDR3 has 12 amino acids. The V gene's germline CDR1 is MRHNA and CDR2 SNTAGT. CDR3 in amino acids: CASSDSRGGYTF. In DNA, the CDR3 is TGTGCCAGCAGTGACTCCAGGGGCGGCTACACCTTC.

The chain links TRBV6-5 to TRBJ2-4, with 8 nucleotides matching TRBD1. V lost 7 bases to trimming and J lost 1 base; unmatched junction nucleotides: 6. The V gene's germline CDR1 is MNHEY and CDR2 SVGAGI. The CDR3 totals 15 residues. Written as DNA, the CDR3 is TGTGCCAGCACCCCCCCAGGGGGCGCCAAAAACATTCAGTACTTC. Protein sequence: CASTPPGGAKNIQYF.

The chain has TRBV5-4 and TRBJ2-5; TRBD2 agrees at 11 bases. Germline V gives CDR1 SGHNT, CDR2 YYREEE (reference sequence). This CDR3 has 15 amino acids. V trimming: 3 bases; J trimming: 1 base; junction bases outside the gene matches: 2. As DNA, the CDR3 is TGTGCCAGCAGCTCCGGACTAGCGGGCCAAGAGACCCAGTACTTC. Residues: CASSSGLAGQETQYF.

The chain links TRBV4-2 to TRBJ2-2; TRBD1 is a possible D gene (6 bases). Germline V CDR1 and CDR2: LGHNA, YNFKEQ. V gave up 6 bases and J gave up 5 bases, with 16 bases separating them. The CDR3 contains 15 residues. The CDR3 region has the DNA TGTGCCAGCAGTTTATTGAGGGGGAAGACCGGGGAGCTGTTTTTT. Encoded protein: CASSLLRGKTGELFF.

The chain has TRBV5-1 and TRBJ2-5; possibly TRBD2 for D (5 bases). The CDR3 runs to 14 residues. Germline V lookup: CDR1 SGHRS, CDR2 YFSETQ. V dropped 0 bases and J dropped 5 bases, with 11 bases sitting between them. The CDR3 loop reads CASSLASGMETQYF. The DNA of the CDR3 is TGCGCCAGCAGCTTGGCGTCGGGGATGGAGACCCAGTACTTC.

The genes are TRBV19 and TRBJ2-7, with 9 positions matching TRBD1. Germline-derived CDR1 and CDR2 are LNHDA and SQIVND (reference sequence). The CDR3 totals 12 residues. The V and J ends lost 5 bases and 6 bases, in that order; junction bases with no gene match: 2. The CDR3 DNA follows: TGTGCCAGTAGTTTGGACAGGGGCGAGCAGTACTTC. Protein product: CASSLDRGEQYF.

This rearrangement joins TRBV3-1 (or the pseudogene TRBV3-2) to TRBJ2-1; 8 bases match TRBD2. V gave up 4 bases and J gave up 6 bases; unmatched junction bases: 11. CDR3 length equals 16 residues. Per the germline V gene, CDR1 is LGHDT and CDR2 is YNNKEL (reference sequence). CDR3 nucleotide sequence: TGTGCCAGCAGCCCATACTACAGCGGGAGAGCCAATGAGCAGTTCTTC. As protein: CASSPYYSGRANEQFF.

The chain has TRBV5-6 and TRBJ1-3; TRBD1 agrees at 8 bases. Germline CDR1 and CDR2: SGHDT and YYEEEE. Unmatched junction bases numbered 5, after V lost 6 bases and J lost 0 bases. The CDR3 spans 15 residues. DNA for the CDR3: TGTGCCAGCAATGTCAGGGGGCACTCTGGAAACACCATATATTTT. As protein: CASNVRGHSGNTIYF.

The chain has TRBV19 and TRBJ1-4; D gene ambiguous. The V end lost 1 base, the J end lost 12 bases, and 15 bases lay between the germline ends. This CDR3 has 14 residues. Germline CDR1 and CDR2: LNHDA and SQIVND (reference sequence). The CDR3 is CASSIVGRESELFF. DNA of the CDR3: TGTGCCAGTAGTATAGTAGGGCGGGAATCGGAACTGTTTTTT.

The V gene is TRBV12-3 or TRBV12-4, the J gene TRBJ1-1; 7 positions agree with TRBD1. V lost 7 bases, J lost 5 bases, and 7 bases stayed unmatched. The CDR3 totals 13 residues. The chain's CDR3 is CASINVRGTEAFF. In DNA form, the CDR3 reads TGTGCCAGCATCAACGTCAGGGGGACTGAAGCTTTCTTT.

V usage is TRBV5-4 and J usage is TRBJ2-5, with 7 bases fitting TRBD2. Germline loops: CDR1 SGHNT, CDR2 YYREEE (reference sequence). Trimming at V came to 0 bases and at J to 5 bases, leaving 1 base not matched to a gene. CDR3 length: 13 residues. CDR3 amino acids: CASSLVGGETQYF. The CDR3, as DNA: TGTGCCAGCAGCTTGGTGGGAGGGGAGACCCAGTACTTC.

This chain links TRBV11-3 with TRBJ1-1, with D unresolved. CDR1 and CDR2 (germline): SGHNT, YENEEA. Trimming stripped 1 base from V and 5 bases from J, with 11 bases between. CDR3 length: 14 residues. The CDR3, as DNA: TGTGCCAGCAGCTTAGGGACGCCGGGGACTGAAGCTTTCTTT. Protein product: CASSLGTPGTEAFF.